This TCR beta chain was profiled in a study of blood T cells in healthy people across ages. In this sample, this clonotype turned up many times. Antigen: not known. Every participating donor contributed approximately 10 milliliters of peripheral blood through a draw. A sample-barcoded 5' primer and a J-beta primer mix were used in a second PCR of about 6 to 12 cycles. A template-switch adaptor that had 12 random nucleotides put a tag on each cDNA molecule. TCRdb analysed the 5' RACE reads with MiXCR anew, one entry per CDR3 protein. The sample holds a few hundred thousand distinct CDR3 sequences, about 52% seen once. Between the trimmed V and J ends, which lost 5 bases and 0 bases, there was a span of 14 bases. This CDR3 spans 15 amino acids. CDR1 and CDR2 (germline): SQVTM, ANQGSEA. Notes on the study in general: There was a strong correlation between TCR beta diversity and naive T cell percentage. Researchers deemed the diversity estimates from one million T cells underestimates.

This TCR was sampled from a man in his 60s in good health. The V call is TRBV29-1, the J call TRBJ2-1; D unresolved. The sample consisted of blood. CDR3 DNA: TGCAGCGTTTTGGGTGACACCCGCTCCTACAATGAGCAGTTCTTC. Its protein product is CSVLGDTRSYNEQFF.